This T cell receptor beta chain comes out of a study of T cell responses to AZD1222 COVID-19 vaccine. The wider study: Pooling covered second doses at about 4 or about 12 weeks.

Turning to this clone: Its antigen is not known. Since the CDR3 does not end with the conserved phenylalanine or tryptophan, this likely comes from a read error. Because the CDR3's place on the DNA is in doubt, the DNA is left out and the CDR3 is given as listed by TCRdb.

Broader study findings: Donors in the cohort were predominantly white British and more often female, and clonal diversity was possibly underestimated.

The table came from immunoSEQ multiplex PCR; TCRdb's copy has only in-frame clones and leaves some out. The sample records about 88,000 clones, 92% being singletons. CDR1 and CDR2 (germline): DFQATT, SNEGSKA (reference sequence). The CDR3 spans 10 amino acids, including both terminal residues. The sample consisted of peripheral blood, taken on day 0 of AZD1222 vaccination. This sequence was found in an adult in good health. V gene TRBV20-1 combines with J gene TRBJ1-4. The CDR3 sequence: CSAGLGGKGY.